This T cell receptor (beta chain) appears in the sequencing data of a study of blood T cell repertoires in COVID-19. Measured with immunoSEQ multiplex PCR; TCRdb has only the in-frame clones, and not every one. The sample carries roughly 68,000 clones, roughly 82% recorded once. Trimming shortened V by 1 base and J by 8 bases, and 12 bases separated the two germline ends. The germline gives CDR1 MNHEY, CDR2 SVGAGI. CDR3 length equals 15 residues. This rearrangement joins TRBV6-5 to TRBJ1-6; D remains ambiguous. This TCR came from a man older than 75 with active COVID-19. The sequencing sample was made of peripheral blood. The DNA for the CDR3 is TGTGCCAGCAGTTACTGGCAGGTCTCGGATTCACCCCTCCACTTT. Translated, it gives CASSYWQVSDSPLHF.